This T cell receptor (beta chain) was obtained from a study of neoadjuvant nivolumab and ipilimumab in lung cancer. Study-level information: Nivolumab 3 mg/kg was given days 1, 15 and 29, plus ipilimumab 1 mg/kg day 1 in combination.

There are 11 residues in the CDR3. Trimming took 6 bases from V and 3 from J, leaving 6 bases between them. The germline CDR1 and CDR2 sequences are SQVTM and ANQGSEA. Libraries were prepared by immunoSEQ multiplex PCR; TCRdb keeps only in-frame clonotypes and omits some of them. The sample lists about 4,000 clones, about 79% seen once, with about 5.2% in the top ten. This TCR derives from an adult with non-small cell lung cancer. The sample in question was peripheral blood, obtained after neoadjuvant nivolumab, alone or with ipilimumab, at or shortly before surgery. This chain connects TRBV29-1 to TRBJ1-3; no clear D gene. The CDR3 protein is CSVVGGNTIYF. The CDR3 coding sequence is TGCAGCGTCGTAGGTGGAAACACCATATATTTT.